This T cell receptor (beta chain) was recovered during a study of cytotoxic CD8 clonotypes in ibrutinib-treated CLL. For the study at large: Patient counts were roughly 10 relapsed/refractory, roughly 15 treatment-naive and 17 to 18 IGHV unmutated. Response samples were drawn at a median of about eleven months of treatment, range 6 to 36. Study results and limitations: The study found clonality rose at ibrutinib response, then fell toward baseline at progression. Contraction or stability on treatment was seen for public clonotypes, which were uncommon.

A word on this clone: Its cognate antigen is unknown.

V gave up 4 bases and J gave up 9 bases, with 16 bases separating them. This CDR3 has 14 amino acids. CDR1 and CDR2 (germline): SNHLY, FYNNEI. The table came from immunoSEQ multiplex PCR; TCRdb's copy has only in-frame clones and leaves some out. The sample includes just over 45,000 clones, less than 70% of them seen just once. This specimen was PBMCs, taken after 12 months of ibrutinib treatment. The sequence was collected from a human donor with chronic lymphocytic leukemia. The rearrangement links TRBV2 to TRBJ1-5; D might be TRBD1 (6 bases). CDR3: CASSAVTGRLPQHF. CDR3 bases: TGTGCCAGCAGTGCAGTCACAGGGAGGTTGCCCCAGCATTTT.